The next 24 T cell receptor beta chains were all read from a single sample in a study of human T cells and chemical hapten exposure. TCRdb processed the RACE reads anew with MiXCR; each CDR3 protein has one entry. This sample has around 120,000 distinct CDR3 sequences, with roughly 15% found just once. Time point of the sample: patch test 1, 2 weeks after DPC sensitization. Treatment given: therapeutic diphenylcyclopropenone sensitization with weekly scalp DPC. Sequenced material: whole blood, taken in connection with sensitization to the hapten diphenylcyclopropenone (DPC). Receptors originate from a man aged 18-30 years with alopecia areata. Some clones in this sample may be carry-over from other donors' samples.

This clonotype has a count of ten or more. The V call is TRBV20-1, the J call TRBJ2-1, with 7 bases lining up with TRBD2. CDR1 and CDR2 from the germline V gene are DFQATT and SNEGSKA (reference sequence). V was clipped by 0 bases and J by 7 bases; unmatched bases: 12. There are 16 residues in the CDR3. CDR3 residues: CSARDLLGLVGNEQFF. The DNA of the CDR3 is TGCAGTGCTAGAGATCTCTTAGGACTAGTCGGAAATGAGCAGTTCTTC.

This rearrangement joins TRBV11-2 to TRBJ2-7, with a possible D match to TRBD1 (6 bases). V dropped 3 bases and J dropped 5 bases, with 20 bases sitting between them. CDR3 size: 16 residues. Germline CDR1 is SGHAT and CDR2 is FQNNGV. The CDR3 bases are TGTGCCAGCAGCTTTCACCCCGACAGGTTGGGGAACGAGCAGTACTTC. Protein product: CASSFHPDRLGNEQYF.

The V gene is TRBV7-9, the J gene TRBJ1-4; 7 bases agree with TRBD1. The trim removed 5 bases at V and 4 bases at J, leaving 7 bases unmatched. CDR3 length equals 15 residues. CDR1 SEHNR and CDR2 FQNEAQ come from the germline V gene (reference sequence). CDR3 residues: CASSGWDSRNEKLFF. The CDR3 region has the DNA TGTGCCAGCAGCGGTTGGGACAGCCGTAATGAAAAACTGTTTTTT.

This clonotype showed up just a few times. The chain employs TRBV28 and TRBJ2-7, with D perhaps TRBD1 (5 bases). The V gene's germline CDR1 is MDHEN and CDR2 SYDVKM. The ends were cut back, 5 bases at V and 5 bases at J, with 16 bases in the middle. This CDR3 is 14 amino acids long. The CDR3: CASSLAGLSDEQYF. The CDR3 DNA sequence: TGTGCCAGCAGTCTGGCAGGGCTTTCGGACGAGCAGTACTTC.

This chain links TRBV12-3 or TRBV12-4 with TRBJ2-2; TRBD2 aligns across 12 bases. This CDR3 is 19 amino acids long. After removal of 5 bases from V and 1 base from J, the junction contained 11 bases not matched to a gene. The DNA of the CDR3 is TGTGCCAGCAGTCCGACTAGCGGGAGAGAACCGTTGAACACCGGGGAGCTGTTTTTT. It encodes CASSPTSGREPLNTGELFF.

This clonotype showed up just a few times. J is TRBJ2-3 and V is TRBV4-3, with D possibly matching TRBD2 (6 bases). V lost 4 bases, J lost 3 bases, and 17 bases lay in between. The CDR3 loop spans 16 amino acids. The germline V gene has CDR1 LGHNA and CDR2 YSLEER. The chain's CDR3 is CASSRIFGGGTDTQYF. The CDR3, as DNA: TGCGCCAGCAGCCGAATATTCGGGGGAGGTACAGATACGCAGTATTTT.

This clonotype was counted ten times or more. J is TRBJ2-5 and V is TRBV28; a weak D match, TRBD1 (6 bases). The V gene lost 1 base and the J gene lost 1 base, with 7 bases spanning the gap. CDR3 length equals 14 residues. Germline lookup yields CDR1 MDHEN and CDR2 SYDVKM. CDR3 sequence (DNA): TGTGCCAGCAGTTTATTACAGGGCCAAGAGACCCAGTACTTC. This encodes CASSLLQGQETQYF.

This clonotype appeared a few times. The CDR3 reads CASSFGTGYTF. The CDR3, as DNA: TGTGCCAGCAGTTTTGGGACGGGCTACACCTTC. The gene calls are TRBV12-3 or TRBV12-4 and TRBJ1-2; a possible D gene is TRBD1 (5 bases). This CDR3 contains 11 residues. Trimming cost V 3 bases and J 8 bases, with 7 bases left between them.

The rearrangement joins TRBV4-1 to TRBJ1-5, with D maybe TRBD1 (5 bases). Germline V gene data show CDR1 as MGHRA and CDR2 as YSYEKL. This CDR3 has 13 amino acids. With 0 bases removed from V and 12 bases from J, the gap between germline ends came to 12 bases. The CDR3 here is CASSQEGTALQHF. CDR3 sequence (DNA): TGCGCCAGCAGCCAAGAGGGGACGGCCCTCCAGCATTTT.

The chain is built from TRBV7-8 and TRBJ2-2, with D possibly called TRBD1 or TRBD2 (6 bases each). Germline loops: CDR1 SGHVS, CDR2 FQNEAQ. CDR3 length: 16 residues. V lost 5 bases to trimming and J lost 6 bases, with 19 bases between them. The CDR3 region is CASSPFGGRRPGELFF. In DNA, the CDR3 is TGTGCCAGCAGCCCATTCGGGGGCCGCCGTCCCGGGGAGCTGTTTTTT.

A single count supports this clonotype. The chain is built from TRBV28 and TRBJ2-7; 8 bases are a match to TRBD1. V gave up 8 bases and J gave up 1 base; unmatched junction bases: 4. The CDR3 spans 13 residues. Germline loops: CDR1 MDHEN, CDR2 SYDVKM. CDR3 sequence reads: CASQDRASYEQYV. Written as DNA, the CDR3 is TGTGCCAGCCAGGACAGGGCGTCCTACGAGCAGTACGTC.

The CDR3 DNA reads as TGTGCCAGCAGTTTATTTCGGGACCAGCCGCATTTT. This gives the protein CASSLFRDQPHF. This chain joins TRBV28 and TRBJ1-5, with a possible D match to TRBD1 (5 bases). Trimming removed 1 base from V and 15 bases from J, with 13 bases in between. Germline V gene data show CDR1 as MDHEN and CDR2 as SYDVKM. CDR3 length: 12 residues.

The V and J genes are TRBV29-1 and TRBJ1-1, with TRBD1 as a possible D gene (6 bases). CDR3 length: 13 amino acids. V gave up 5 bases and J gave up 3 bases, with 13 bases separating them. Germline V gene lookup returns CDR1 SQVTM and CDR2 ANQGSEA. In nucleotides, the CDR3 is TGCAGCGTTCAACAGGGTCGGGACACTGAAGCTTTCTTT. It specifies CSVQQGRDTEAFF.

This clonotype was detected only a few times. The chain couples TRBV28 to TRBJ1-5; 9 bases are a match to TRBD1. CDR3 length: 19 amino acids. J was trimmed by 0 bases and V by 1 base; bases with no gene match: 10. Per the germline V gene, CDR1 is MDHEN and CDR2 is SYDVKM. CDR3 sequence reads: CASSLYKTGGKYSNQPQHF. CDR3 sequence (DNA): TGTGCCAGCAGTTTATATAAGACAGGGGGGAAGTATAGCAATCAGCCCCAGCATTTT.

The V and J genes are TRBV18 and TRBJ2-2; D might be TRBD1 (6 bases). The CDR3 consists of 16 residues. V dropped 0 bases and J dropped 4 bases, with 12 bases sitting between them. From germline, CDR1 is KGHSH and CDR2 LQKENI. Written as DNA, the CDR3 is TGTGCCAGCTCACCACCGGGACAAGTATTCACCGGGGAGCTGTTTTTT. Translating gives CASSPPGQVFTGELFF.

This clonotype was detected many times. This rearrangement joins TRBV7-9 to TRBJ1-1; D is unclear. The CDR3 loop spans 14 amino acids. Germline CDR1 is SEHNR and CDR2 is FQNEAQ (reference sequence). Trimming stripped 4 bases from V and 1 base from J, with 10 bases between. CDR3 bases: TGTGCCAGCAGCTCCCTCTTAGGGAACACTGAAGCTTTCTTT. This codes for CASSSLLGNTEAFF.

This clonotype was detected only once. At one end the junction does not follow the germline gene, possibly because of a read error. The chain couples TRBV7-9 to TRBJ1-1; D ambiguous. Germline V gene sequence: CDR1 SEHNR, CDR2 FQNEAQ (reference sequence). The CDR3 is 16 residues long. The CDR3 reads CVSIEILGVEAMEAFF. The CDR3 coding sequence is TGTGTCAGCATCGAAATCTTGGGTGTAGAAGCCATGGAAGCTTTCTTT.

This clonotype was observed a few times. The rearrangement links TRBV6-6 to TRBJ2-5, with a weak D call TRBD2 (5 bases). Germline V gene data show CDR1 as MNHNY and CDR2 as SVGAGI (reference sequence). The CDR3 length is 13 residues. V was pared by 0 bases and J by 3 bases, with 5 bases between. The CDR3 DNA is TGTGCCAGCAGTTACTCCGGGGAAGAGACCCAGTACTTC. Translated: CASSYSGEETQYF.

In this sample, this clonotype turned up many times. The chain uses TRBV27 and TRBJ2-5, with 7 bases aligning to TRBD2. The junction had 9 bases not matched to a gene; V was cut back by 3 bases and J by 2 bases. This CDR3 is built from 16 residues. CDR1 MNHEY and CDR2 SMNVEV come from the germline V gene (reference sequence). The CDR3 is CASSFSPSGVQETQYF. The DNA for the CDR3 is TGTGCCAGCAGTTTTTCCCCCAGCGGGGTTCAAGAGACCCAGTACTTC.

This clonotype came up a few times. This rearrangement joins TRBV12-3 or TRBV12-4 to TRBJ1-6; D is unclear. Between the trimmed V and J ends, which lost 5 bases and 2 bases, there was a span of 10 bases. The CDR3 extends over 15 amino acids. The CDR3 nucleotides are TGTGCCAGCAGTCCAAGTGGGCCCTATAATTCACCCCTCCACTTT. This sequence encodes CASSPSGPYNSPLHF.

The chain is built from TRBV12-3 or TRBV12-4 and TRBJ2-1; D perhaps matches TRBD2 (5 bases). The germline V and J ends were trimmed by 6 bases and 7 bases, with 16 bases remaining between them. The CDR3 totals 14 residues. In DNA form, the CDR3 reads TGTGCCAGCAGCCTGAAGGGCCCGGGGAATGAGCAGTTCTTC. This codes for CASSLKGPGNEQFF.

The rearrangement joins TRBV20-1 to TRBJ2-1, with 9 bases fitting TRBD1. V lost 5 bases and J lost 7; bases outside the gene matches: 12. The CDR3 loop spans 15 amino acids. Germline CDR1 reads DFQATT; CDR2 reads SNEGSKA (reference sequence). The CDR3 sequence: CSAGPGQGLGNEQFF. As DNA, the CDR3 is TGCAGTGCTGGACCGGGACAGGGTTTGGGTAATGAGCAGTTCTTC.

V usage is TRBV5-7 and J usage is TRBJ2-2, with 7 positions matching TRBD1. TRBV5-7 is noted as an ORF with a role that remains uncertain. V shed 0 bases and J 1 base; nucleotides not matched to a gene: 0. This CDR3 has 15 amino acids. The CDR3 protein is CASSLGQGNTGELFF. In DNA, the CDR3 is TGTGCCAGCAGCTTGGGACAGGGGAACACCGGGGAGCTGTTTTTT.

This clonotype showed up just a few times. This chain joins TRBV18 and TRBJ1-2; D call uncertain. CDR1 KGHSH and CDR2 LQKENI come from the germline V gene. The CDR3 is 15 amino acids. The V gene lost 0 bases and the J gene lost 4 bases, with 12 bases spanning the gap. The DNA for the CDR3 is TGTGCCAGCTCACCACCCCGGGCAGAAGTCTATGGCTACACCTTC. Translated, it gives CASSPPRAEVYGYTF. Combining the CDR3 with reference TRBV18 and TRBJ1-2 gives the whole variable domain NAGVMQNPRHLVRRRGQEARLRCSPMKGHSHVYWYRQLPEEGLKFMVYLQKENIIDESGMPKERFSAEFPKEGPSILRIQQVVRGDSAAYFCASSPPRAEVYGYTFGSGTRLTVV.